Described below is a single T cell receptor (beta chain) sequence and its context. Its antigen is still unknown. Base qualities are not at hand, and no much larger clone is one base apart. The data originate from a study of post-analysis software for immune sequencing data (dated by TCRdb to 2013 to 2016). In terms of the full investigation: The recorded disease courses included relapsing-remitting, secondary progressive and progressive-relapsing multiple sclerosis, and some patients had no subtype annotation. The multiple sclerosis patient repertoires were compared with ten to eleven previously published healthy control repertoires from donors aged roughly 6 to 25 years. A subset of samples was prepared in parallel using single-end sample barcoding, then pooled and co-amplified after Illumina adapter ligation. On the study overall, not on this receptor specifically: Direct clustering with F measure showed strong co-clustering of samples prepared in the same batch, prompting a batch-effect correction. Significantly higher frequencies in patients than in controls were found for five or six TRBV segments, including TRBV5-6, TRBV5-1 and TRBV20-1. The multiple sclerosis patient group was slightly younger than the control group. Compared with controls, multiple sclerosis patients had significantly lower normalized Chao1 diversity, a finding suggesting substantial peripheral T-cell clonal expansion.

The germline V gene yields SGHTA for CDR1 and FQGNSA for CDR2. The CDR3 spans 14 residues, from the cysteine through the phenylalanine. The entry retains the CDR3 DNA only, 42 bases that are in frame from base 1. Trimming at the junction amounts to 2 bases on V and 5 bases on J, and the germline ends lie 12 bases apart. To demonstrate the VDJtools post-analysis software, the study profiled TCR beta repertoires from the peripheral blood of about a dozen young patients with multiple sclerosis. The patients with multiple sclerosis were children and adolescents between roughly 6 and 17 years of age. Libraries were made using PCR. Sequencing relied on an Illumina HiSeq 2500. To reduce PCR and sequencing biases, unique molecular identifiers were built into the TCR beta cDNA libraries. Per 1 to 10 million input T cells, roughly 500,000 cDNA molecules were obtained, such that each molecule approximated one T cell. The patient libraries were prepared and sequenced using the same protocol as the earlier healthy control dataset. Within a given batch, samples were prepared together, multiplexed and sequenced on the same HiSeq lane. Per the authors' processing: MIGEC was used to process the raw barcoded reads, and molecular identifier groups with only a single read were discarded before consensus assembly and CDR3 extraction. Clonotype tables were post-analysed with VDJtools, and diversity was normalized by down-sampling all datasets to the smallest sample size. To correct batch-related cross-sample contamination, repertoire overlap clustering matched CDR3 amino acid sequences but not nucleotide sequences. TCRdb redid the processing of the public reads, applying fastp at Q25 and MiXCR, and retained in-frame beta chains. One record per CDR3 amino acid sequence lists the most common genes and DNA. The V and J calls were determined by TCRdb, not by the authors. The sample yields some 690,000 distinct CDR3 sequences; roughly three fifths were counted once. About 11% of the sample goes to the ten largest clones.

The chain is assembled from TRBV7-2 and TRBJ2-5, and perhaps TRBD2 as D gene, on 6 matching bases. The sequencing sample was made of blood. This clonotype was obtained from a girl aged 2 to 9 with multiple sclerosis. The nucleotides are TGTGCCAGCAGCTTATCCCGAGGGAGGGAGACCCAGTACTTC. This gives the protein CASSLSRGRETQYF.